A selection of T cell receptor beta chains follows, all from one sample in a study of cytomegalovirus exposure and HLA in healthy donors. TCRdb's table, derived via immunoSEQ multiplex PCR, lists solely in-frame clones and lacks some. In the table there are under 200,000 clones, less than 80% of which are singletons. Sequenced: PBMCs. Receptor source: a man in his forties in good health and CMV-seronegative. The CDR3 runs from the conserved cysteine through the conserved F or W. A D gene is named only where the DNA matches it firmly. Clone size appears in some rows only: once, few, many, or a class for an expanded clone.

j_call clone_size d_call v_call cdr3_aa cdr3_nt
TRBJ2-5 - TRBD2 TRBV28 CASTPAGTSGGRETQYF TGTGCCAGCACCCCAGCCGGGACTAGCGGGGGCCGAGAGACCCAGTACTTC
TRBJ2-7 - - TRBV6-5 CASSRHGLDSYEQYF TGTGCCAGCAGTCGTCATGGACTGGACTCCTACGAGCAGTACTTC
TRBJ1-1 few - TRBV7-9 CASSPRRTLNTEAFF TGTGCCAGCAGCCCGCGAAGGACACTGAACACTGAAGCTTTCTTT
TRBJ1-5 - - TRBV19 CASSILAGAQPQHF TGTGCCAGTAGTATCCTCGCGGGGGCCCAGCCCCAGCATTTT
TRBJ2-2 - - TRBV5-6 CASSFLAVASTGELFF TGTGCCAGCAGCTTCTTAGCGGTCGCGAGCACCGGGGAGCTGTTTTTT
TRBJ2-1 - TRBD2 TRBV6-1 CASSEEAAGGYNEQFF TGTGCCAGCAGTGAAGAAGCAGCGGGGGGCTACAATGAGCAGTTCTTC
TRBJ2-2 - TRBD2 TRBV30 CASTQSGREGTGELFF TGTGCCTCCACCCAGAGCGGGAGAGAGGGCACCGGGGAGCTGTTTTTT
TRBJ2-2 - TRBD1 TRBV19 CASRSGGNTGELFF TGTGCCAGTAGGTCAGGGGGGAACACCGGGGAGCTGTTTTTT
TRBJ1-1 - - TRBV7-2 CASSQNTEAFF TGTGCCAGCAGCCAGAACACTGAAGCTTTCTTT
TRBJ2-7 once TRBD2 TRBV7-2 CASSASGNYEQYF TGTGCCAGCTCTGCTAGCGGGAATTACGAGCAGTACTTC
TRBJ1-2 - TRBD1 TRBV7-8 CASSLVRTGYIRGYTF TGTGCCAGCAGCTTAGTCCGGACAGGGTATATACGGGGCTACACCTTC
TRBJ2-5 once - TRBV5-4 CASSSGTVQETQYF TGTGCCAGCAGCTCTGGAACAGTGCAGGAGACCCAGTACTTC
TRBJ2-1 - TRBD2 TRBV6-1 CASRIAGDEQFF TGTGCCAGCAGAATAGCGGGAGATGAGCAGTTCTTC
TRBJ2-7 - - TRBV18 CASSPGGVYEQYF TGTGCCAGCTCACCCGGAGGGGTCTACGAGCAGTACTTC
TRBJ1-5 - - TRBV7-9 CSSSLSNQPQHF TGTTCCAGCAGCCTATCCAATCAGCCCCAGCATTTT
TRBJ1-1 few TRBD1 TRBV6-6 CASSYTGGDFAEAFF TGTGCCAGCAGTTATACAGGGGGCGATTTCGCTGAAGCTTTCTTT
TRBJ2-5 few TRBD2 TRBV5-1 CASSPSLAGPPGVQYF TGCGCCAGCAGCCCCAGCCTAGCGGGACCCCCGGGTGTCCAGTACTTC
TRBJ2-1 few - TRBV7-2 CASSFQPGTYNEQFF TGTGCCAGCAGCTTTCAACCGGGAACCTACAATGAGCAGTTCTTC
TRBJ2-3 once TRBD1 TRBV19 CASSLRTGGSEADTQYF TGTGCCAGTAGTCTCCGGACAGGGGGGTCCGAGGCAGATACGCAGTATTTT
TRBJ1-1 - - TRBV6-5 CASTRGGDEAFF TGTGCCAGCACCCGGGGGGGGGACGAAGCTTTCTTT
TRBJ2-1 - TRBD2 TRBV11-3 CASSHGTSGSDNEQFF TGTGCCAGCAGCCATGGGACTAGCGGGAGCGACAATGAGCAGTTCTTC
TRBJ1-1 - TRBD1 TRBV29-1 CSVEDRGEAEAFF TGCAGCGTTGAAGACAGGGGGGAGGCTGAAGCTTTCTTT
TRBJ2-7 - TRBD2 TRBV6-1 CAIDMKRTSPNEQYF TGTGCCATCGACATGAAGAGGACTAGTCCGAACGAGCAGTACTTC
TRBJ1-4 - - TRBV6-1 CASTTEGHPNEKLFF TGTGCCAGCACCACCGAGGGACACCCTAATGAAAAACTGTTTTTT
TRBJ1-1 - - TRBV6-1 CASSEVRGMNTEAFF TGTGCCAGCAGTGAAGTTAGGGGAATGAACACTGAAGCTTTCTTT
TRBJ1-5 - - TRBV27 CASSLGGGNQPQHF TGTGCCAGCAGTTTAGGGGGCGGGAATCAGCCCCAGCATTTT
TRBJ1-1 - - TRBV11-2 CASSLDLGREAFF TGTGCCAGCAGCTTAGATCTGGGGAGAGAGGCTTTCTTT
TRBJ2-3 - TRBD2 TRBV5-4 CASSLAGATDTQYF TGTGCCAGCAGCTTAGCGGGAGCGACAGATACGCAGTATTTT
TRBJ1-4 once - TRBV30 CAWSDLRGLREKLFF TGTGCCTGGAGTGACCTCCGAGGGCTGAGGGAAAAACTGTTTTTT
TRBJ1-6 - - TRBV2 CASSPQGSNSPLHF TGTGCCAGCAGTCCCCAGGGGAGCAATTCACCCCTCCACTTT
TRBJ2-1 - TRBD2 TRBV4-3 CASSRLGLAGAHNEQFF TGCGCCAGCAGCCGCCTCGGACTAGCGGGAGCCCACAATGAGCAGTTCTTC
TRBJ2-1 once TRBD2 TRBV6-6 CASSYSGGAANEQFF TGTGCCAGCAGTTATAGCGGGGGGGCGGCCAATGAGCAGTTCTTC
TRBJ1-2 - TRBD1 TRBV19 CASSPLGTGTPIF TGTGCCAGTAGTCCCCTTGGGACAGGGACGCCAATCTTC
TRBJ1-2 - - TRBV11-2 CASSSGQFYGYTF TGTGCCAGCAGCTCCGGACAGTTCTATGGCTACACCTTC
TRBJ1-1 - - TRBV18 CASSPGQIMNTEAFF TGTGCCAGCTCCCCGGGACAAATCATGAACACTGAAGCTTTCTTT
TRBJ2-3 - TRBD2 TRBV2 CASKRGGGLGDTQYF TGTGCCAGCAAGAGGGGCGGGGGGTTGGGGGATACGCAGTATTTT
TRBJ2-3 - TRBD1 TRBV2 CASRGDRASTDTQYF TGTGCCAGCAGGGGGGACAGGGCTAGCACAGATACGCAGTATTTT
TRBJ1-1 - - TRBV7-2 CASSLIGMFAFF TGTGCCAGCAGCTTAATCGGGATGTTCGCTTTCTTT
TRBJ2-1 few TRBD1 TRBV15 CATSRDLRGQGQTSTNEQFF TGTGCCACCAGCAGAGATCTCCGGGGACAGGGGCAAACTAGTACAAATGAGCAGTTCTTC
TRBJ1-1 - TRBD1 TRBV10-3 CATEGQGMNTEAFF TGTGCCACCGAGGGACAGGGCATGAACACTGAAGCTTTCTTT
TRBJ1-5 few - TRBV11-2 CASSLQGWVGQPQHF TGTGCCAGCAGCTTGCAGGGATGGGTGGGTCAGCCCCAGCATTTT
TRBJ2-5 - - TRBV14 CASSSLNPFGTQYF TGTGCCAGCAGCAGTTTGAACCCCTTCGGGACCCAGTACTTC
TRBJ2-7 - - TRBV7-2 CASSLGLATYEQYF TGTGCCAGCAGCTTAGGGCTAGCGACCTACGAGCAGTACTTC
TRBJ2-7 - - TRBV2 CASRGDSYEQYF TGTGCCAGCAGAGGGGACTCCTACGAGCAGTACTTC
TRBJ2-3 - TRBD2 TRBV11-2 CASSYSGRSTDTQYF TGTGCCAGCAGCTATAGCGGGCGTAGCACAGATACGCAGTATTTT
TRBJ1-1 - TRBD1 TRBV4-1 CASSRQGGTLERSAFF TGCGCCAGCAGCCGACAGGGGGGGACCCTCGAACGGTCAGCTTTCTTT
TRBJ2-5 - - TRBV2 CASGKETQYF TGTGCCAGCGGCAAAGAGACCCAGTACTTC
TRBJ1-4 - TRBD1 TRBV7-9 CASQTGGYEKLFF TGTGCCAGCCAGACAGGGGGCTATGAAAAACTGTTTTTT
TRBJ2-1 - - TRBV4-2 CASSQSTGYNEQFF TGTGCCAGCAGCCAATCGACAGGATACAATGAGCAGTTCTTC
TRBJ2-3 - - TRBV2 CASPSGLSTDTQYF TGTGCCAGCCCGTCGGGGTTAAGCACAGATACGCAGTATTTT